This T cell receptor beta chain was recorded in a study of radiotherapy plus CTLA-4 blockade in lung cancer. Findings of the study overall: Researchers report tumor-derived TCR clones expanding in blood after radiotherapy plus ipilimumab. Reports identified early blood T cell clone dynamics, with interferon-beta, as the best response predictor.

A note on this clone: Its matching antigen is unknown.

Sequencing was performed with immunoSEQ multiplex PCR; in TCRdb, only in-frame clones are kept and a portion is missing. The sample has around 80,000 clones; roughly 69% are singletons. Germline values: CDR1 SGHKS, CDR2 YYEKEE (reference sequence). The CDR3 consists of 13 residues. J was trimmed by 6 bases and V by 0 bases; bases with no gene match: 2. The specimen comprised peripheral blood, sampled from a patient treated with radiotherapy plus ipilimumab. This chain uses TRBV5-5 with TRBJ2-7; TRBD2 matches at 8 bases. This TCR came from a human donor with non-small cell lung cancer whose response to radiotherapy plus ipilimumab could not be evaluated. The CDR3 DNA follows: TGTGCCAGCAGCTTGGCCAGCGGGGGCGAGCAGTACTTC. Protein sequence: CASSLASGGEQYF.